This T cell receptor (beta chain) was identified in a study of control samples from healthy donors and cancer patients. Clones were read by immunoSEQ multiplex PCR, and TCRdb kept only the in-frame ones, dropping some. The sample has 35,000 to 45,000 clones; over 65% are singletons. This clone was seen just once. Per germline, CDR1 SNHLY and CDR2 FYNNEI. The V and J ends lost 5 bases and 6 bases, in that order; junction bases with no gene match: 7. The CDR3 is made up of 15 amino acids. The sample taken for sequencing was blood. The chain combines TRBV2 with TRBJ2-1; 10 positions match TRBD1. This TCR was recovered from a man in his 60s in good health. In DNA, the CDR3 is TGTGCCAGCAGTAAGGACAGGGGGGTTTCCAATGAGCAGTTCTTC. This translates into CASSKDRGVSNEQFF.